Here is one T cell receptor (beta chain) with its context. Its antigen remains unidentified. Other DNA sequences in the same sample also yield this CDR3. The data originate from a study of cytomegalovirus exposure and HLA in healthy donors. Across the whole study: Researchers previously reported finding 90 million to 130 million unique TCR beta sequences from roughly 170 million T cells.

Whole-study findings and limits: CMV serostatus was the only recorded immune exposure for donors.

Healthy bone marrow donors made up the donor group. It was with 60 Vbeta and 13 Jbeta primers that the PCR ran. The data were produced by immunoSEQ multiplex PCR, yet TCRdb's version contains in-frame clones alone and is incomplete. This sample yields 200,000 or so clones, of which roughly 84% are seen a single time; 0.25% to 0.3% belongs to the top ten. Trimming cost V 5 bases and J 3 bases; bases outside gene matches: 7. The CDR3 runs 15 residues. Germline values: CDR1 SGHVS, CDR2 FNYEAQ. This TCR was sampled from a boy aged 5-17 years in good health and CMV-seronegative. This chain joins TRBV7-6 and TRBJ2-3; TRBD2 aligns across 8 bases. The sequencing sample was made of PBMCs. CDR3 in amino acids: CASSLQRERTDTQYF. For the CDR3, the DNA is TGTGCCAGCAGCCTCCAGCGGGAGCGGACAGATACGCAGTATTTT. Filled out from reference TRBV7-6 and TRBJ2-3, the complete variable domain reads GAGVSQSPRYKVTKRGQDVALRCDPISGHVSLYWYRQALGQGPEFLTYFNYEAQQDKSGLPNDRFSAERPEGSISTLTIQRTEQRDSAMYRCASSLQRERTDTQYFGPGTRLTVL.